This TCR beta chain was recorded in a study of cytomegalovirus exposure and HLA in healthy donors. Amplification used 60 Vbeta primers and 13 Jbeta primers. TCRdb keeps only in-frame clones here, not all; method: immunoSEQ multiplex PCR. The sample has approximately 190,000 clones; 87% are singletons. Study observations and caveats: In a later analysis, donors in an Asian-associated ancestry cluster reportedly had fewer N-insertions in productive TCRs than the cohort mean. Looking again later, the authors saw that most CMV-associated TCR beta chains seemed HLA-restricted. The study labeled more than 150 TCR beta chains cytomegalovirus-associated.

The germline V gene encodes CDR1 SEHNR and CDR2 FQNEAQ (reference sequence). This CDR3 is 14 amino acids long. V trimming: 0 bases; J trimming: 5 bases; junction bases outside the gene matches: 2. As concerns this clone: Its antigen is as yet unknown.

This TCR came from a man younger than 45 in good health and CMV-seronegative. The sequencing sample was made of PBMCs. V and J are TRBV7-9 and TRBJ1-2, with 8 bases aligning to TRBD1. CDR3 in DNA: TGTGCCAGCAGCTTAGCGGGGACAGGATATGGCTACACCTTC. Residues: CASSLAGTGYGYTF.